The 27 T cell receptor beta chains listed next were all sequenced from one sample in a study of T cells in Graves' hyperthyroidism and ophthalmopathy. Researchers amplified the TCR beta CDR3 regions from RNA transcripts. The TCR CDR3 was amplified in a first-round RT-PCR using the HTBI primer set. TCRdb re-called the multiplex PCR reads with MiXCR, one entry per CDR3 protein. The data show approximately 700,000 distinct CDR3 sequences, just under 45% seen once. The sample comprised peripheral blood or thyroid tissue (not recorded which). The receptors shown here come from an adult man with Graves' disease, either hyperthyroidism or ophthalmopathy (not recorded which).

Turning to this clonotype: A single base separates this from a much larger clone, so it may be a read error. This rearrangement joins TRBV11-2 to TRBJ1-6; perhaps TRBD1 as D (5 bases). Deletions cut 7 bases from V and 6 bases from J, with 10 bases between. This CDR3 is 13 amino acids long. Germline loops: CDR1 SGHAT, CDR2 FQNNGV. In DNA, the CDR3 is TGTGCCAGCAAGGGACGGGGTAATTCACCCCTCCACTTT. Amino acid sequence: CASKGRGNSPLHF.

The chain recombines TRBV10-2 with TRBJ1-2; 8 bases fit TRBD1. This CDR3 comprises 17 residues. The J segment lost 4 bases and the V segment lost 2 bases, leaving 12 bases of the junction unmatched. Germline CDR1 reads WSHSY; CDR2 reads SAAADI. Here the CDR3 reads CASSESVGQGSFYGYTF. The CDR3 coding sequence is TGCGCCAGCAGTGAGAGCGTTGGACAGGGTAGTTTCTATGGCTACACCTTC.

V gene TRBV6-1 combines with J gene TRBJ2-5, with 8 bases fitting TRBD1. Germline V gene sequence: CDR1 MNHNS, CDR2 SASEGT. The CDR3 has 12 amino acids. V shed 11 bases, J shed 2 bases, and the junction held 4 bases outside the gene matches. The CDR3 here is CAGRQGQETQYF. CDR3 bases: TGTGCCGGCCGACAGGGGCAAGAGACCCAGTACTTC.

This chain connects TRBV24-1 to TRBJ1-1; D is ambiguous. The V gene's germline CDR1 is KGHDR and CDR2 SFDVKD. This CDR3 is 12 amino acids long. The CDR3 reads CPIGGSNTEAFF. In DNA, the CDR3 is TGTCCCATCGGAGGGTCGAACACTGAAGCTTTCTTT.

Many counts were recorded for this clonotype. The junction shows a germline mismatch at one end, possibly a read error. This sequence joins TRBV7-2 and TRBJ2-7; D gene uncertain. This CDR3 spans 14 amino acids. CDR1 SGHTA and CDR2 FQGNSA come from the germline V gene. DNA for the CDR3: TGTGCTAGCAGCTTAGGCGGTGGATCCTACGAGCAGTACTTC. The encoded protein is CASSLGGGSYEQYF.

The gene calls are TRBV19 and TRBJ2-2, with TRBD2 matching over 9 bases. CDR3 length: 16 amino acids. Losses at the gene ends were 6 bases for V and 1 base for J; bases not matched to a gene: 6. CDR1 is LNHDA and CDR2 is SQIVND in the germline V gene (reference sequence). The CDR3: CASRLNSGGNTGELFF. Written as DNA, the CDR3 is TGTGCCAGTAGATTAAATAGCGGGGGGAACACCGGGGAGCTGTTTTTT.

This clonotype was seen many times. In DNA, the CDR3 is TGCAGCGTTGAATCGTGGGATCTAAGGACTGAAGCTTTCTTT. As protein: CSVESWDLRTEAFF. The chain is built from TRBV29-1 and TRBJ1-1; D is undetermined. Trimming left V 2 bases short and J 5 bases short, with 15 bases between. From germline, CDR1 is SQVTM and CDR2 ANQGSEA. The CDR3 runs 14 residues.

This clonotype was picked up a small number of times. The V gene is TRBV7-9, the J gene TRBJ1-6; D ambiguous. V was clipped by 2 bases and J by 6 bases, with 14 bases between them. CDR3 length: 16 amino acids. The germline CDR1 and CDR2 sequences are SEHNR and FQNEAQ (reference sequence). The CDR3, as DNA: TGTGCCAGCAGCTTAATGCAGGCCGCGGGTAATTCACCCCTCCACTTT. Translating it yields CASSLMQAAGNSPLHF.

As regards this clonotype: With a much larger clone just one base away, this may be a read error. This sequence joins TRBV2 and TRBJ1-1, with TRBD1 identical over 12 bases. Losses at the gene ends were 6 bases for V and 1 base for J; bases not matched to a gene: 3. Germline V gene lookup returns CDR1 SNHLY and CDR2 FYNNEI. This CDR3 has 15 amino acids. In DNA, the CDR3 is TGTGCCAGCAGGGGGACAGGGGGCGCGAACACTGAAGCTTTCTTT. This codes for CASRGTGGANTEAFF.

The gene calls are TRBV5-1 and TRBJ1-5; D gene ambiguous. Looked up from germline, CDR1 is SGHRS and CDR2 is YFSETQ. The CDR3 is made up of 14 amino acids. Between the trimmed V and J ends, which lost 3 bases and 11 bases, there was a span of 18 bases. CDR3: CASSWGAASETQHF. Written as DNA, the CDR3 is TGCGCCAGCAGCTGGGGAGCGGCCTCAGAGACCCAGCATTTT.

The chain joins TRBV2 to TRBJ1-2; D is unresolved. V lost 0 bases and J lost 4, with 9 bases in between. The germline gives CDR1 SNHLY, CDR2 FYNNEI. This CDR3 region has 14 residues. CDR3 DNA sequence: TGTGCCAGCAGTGAAGCAGGGCCGGTCTATGGCTACACCTTC. It codes for CASSEAGPVYGYTF.

The sample holds a few counts of this clonotype. The chain employs TRBV9 and TRBJ1-5; D is undetermined. Trimming removed 2 bases from V and 7 bases from J, with 10 bases in between. The CDR3 spans 13 residues. The germline V gene encodes CDR1 SGDLS and CDR2 YYNGEE. The CDR3 is CASSVGEEQPQHF. For the CDR3, the DNA is TGTGCCAGCAGCGTTGGGGAGGAACAGCCCCAGCATTTT. Complete variable domain (other parts from reference TRBV9 and TRBJ1-5): DSGVTQTPKHLITATGQRVTLRCSPRSGDLSVYWYQQSLDQGLQFLIQYYNGEERAKGNILERFSAQQFPDLHSELNLSSLELGDSALYFCASSVGEEQPQHFGDGTRLSIL.

The DNA for the CDR3 is TGTGCCAGCAGTTTTTATCGGGTTAGGATGAACACTGAAGCTTTCTTT. This encodes CASSFYRVRMNTEAFF. The chain uses TRBV12-3 or TRBV12-4 and TRBJ1-1; no clear D gene. The CDR3 sequence is 16 residues long. With 3 bases removed from V and 0 bases from J, the gap between germline ends came to 14 bases.

The rearrangement joins TRBV7-9 to TRBJ2-7, with D possibly TRBD2 on 7 matching bases. Judging by the DNA end, TRBJ2-5 fits better; the J call may be wrong. This CDR3 spans 15 amino acids. The germline V gene encodes CDR1 SEHNR and CDR2 FQNEAQ (reference sequence). CDR3 coding DNA: TGTGCCAGCAGCCCGGCCCAGGGAGGGGGAGAGACCCAGTACTTC. Its protein product is CASSPAQGGGETQYF.

In this sample, this clonotype turned up a few times. This chain links TRBV12-3 or TRBV12-4 with TRBJ1-5, with D unresolved. The CDR3 spans 16 residues. Trimming took 3 bases from V and 4 from J, leaving 16 bases between them. CDR3 sequence: CASSLQAGSGNQPQHF. The CDR3 DNA reads as TGTGCCAGCAGTTTGCAGGCTGGGTCTGGGAATCAGCCCCAGCATTTT.

This clonotype was seen once. The rearrangement links TRBV19 to TRBJ1-5, with D unclear. V lost 3 bases and J lost 4, with 7 bases in between. The CDR3 is 13 amino acids. In germline, CDR1 is LNHDA, CDR2 SQIVND (reference sequence). This CDR3 is CASSMDGNQPQHF. The CDR3 nucleotides are TGTGCCAGTAGTATGGACGGTAATCAGCCCCAGCATTTT.

This clonotype has ten or more counts. This chain uses TRBV12-3 or TRBV12-4 with TRBJ1-3, with 7 bases lining up with TRBD1. With 5 bases clipped from V and 0 bases from J, the junction kept 1 base outside the gene matches. This CDR3 contains 14 residues. The CDR3 here is CASSRDSSGNTIYF. The CDR3 DNA reads TGTGCCAGCAGTAGGGACAGCTCTGGAAACACCATATATTTT.

V is TRBV20-1 and J is TRBJ2-7; 9 bases are shared with TRBD1. The CDR3 loop spans 17 amino acids. The V gene's germline CDR1 is DFQATT and CDR2 SNEGSKA (reference sequence). The J segment lost 7 bases and the V segment lost 6 bases, leaving 22 bases of the junction unmatched. In DNA, the CDR3 is TGCAGTGCCCGACAACAGGGGGCGGTAGGCTGGGCGGTTGAGCAGTACTTC. Its protein product is CSARQQGAVGWAVEQYF.

A few counts support this clonotype. The chain couples TRBV9 to TRBJ1-1, with D possibly matching TRBD1 (6 bases). CDR1 and CDR2 (germline): SGDLS, YYNGEE. The germline V and J ends were trimmed by 2 bases and 4 bases, with 18 bases remaining between them. This CDR3 contains 16 residues. The CDR3 sequence: CASSVRDTGWGTEAFF. In DNA form, the CDR3 reads TGTGCCAGCAGCGTGCGGGACACAGGGTGGGGCACTGAAGCTTTCTTT.

V usage is TRBV29-1 and J usage is TRBJ1-1; D is unclear. Trimming removed 7 bases from V and 1 base from J, with 10 bases in between. The CDR3 loop spans 12 amino acids. Germline CDR1 and CDR2: SQVTM and ANQGSEA. CDR3 in amino acids: CSAGRENTEAFF. In DNA form, the CDR3 reads TGCAGCGCCGGGAGGGAGAACACTGAAGCTTTCTTT.

A few counts support this clonotype. V gene TRBV4-1 combines with J gene TRBJ1-2; D is ambiguous. CDR1 and CDR2 (germline): MGHRA, YSYEKL. The CDR3 loop spans 14 amino acids. Trimming stripped 1 base from V and 6 bases from J, with 12 bases between. The CDR3 sequence: CASSQGAQSDGYTF. CDR3 sequence (DNA): TGCGCCAGCAGCCAAGGAGCCCAGTCCGATGGCTACACCTTC.

The sample holds many counts of this clonotype. V and J are TRBV7-2 and TRBJ1-1; D may be TRBD1 (5 bases). The length of the CDR3 is 14 residues. Germline CDR1 and CDR2: SGHTA and FQGNSA. Trimming pared 5 bases from V and 8 bases from J, leaving 18 bases between. The CDR3 protein is CASSIYDARTEAFF. The CDR3 bases are TGTGCCAGCAGCATATACGATGCTCGGACAGAAGCTTTCTTT. The full variable domain, completed using reference TRBV7-2 and TRBJ1-1, is GAGVSQSPSNKVTEKGKDVELRCDPISGHTALYWYRQSLGQGLEFLIYFQGNSAPDKSGLPSDRFSAERTGGSVSTLTIQRTQQEDSAVYLCASSIYDARTEAFFGQGTRLTVV.

To note about this clonotype: This clone may be a read error of a much larger clone one base away. The chain combines TRBV9 with TRBJ2-7, with TRBD2 matching 12 bases. This CDR3 contains 15 residues. Trimming at V came to 2 bases and at J to 5 bases, leaving 5 bases not matched to a gene. From germline, CDR1 is SGDLS and CDR2 YYNGEE. CDR3 sequence reads: CASSVGLAGLNEQYF. The CDR3 DNA is TGTGCCAGCAGCGTGGGACTAGCGGGTCTCAACGAGCAGTACTTC. Full variable domain (outside the CDR3, taken from reference TRBV9 and TRBJ2-7): DSGVTQTPKHLITATGQRVTLRCSPRSGDLSVYWYQQSLDQGLQFLIQYYNGEERAKGNILERFSAQQFPDLHSELNLSSLELGDSALYFCASSVGLAGLNEQYFGPGTRLTVT.

V gene TRBV5-6 combines with J gene TRBJ1-1, with D tentatively TRBD1 (6 bases). Germline V gives CDR1 SGHDT, CDR2 YYEEEE. CDR3 length: 13 residues. V was pared by 2 bases and J by 6 bases, with 11 bases between. CDR3 bases: TGTGCCAGCAGCTTCCAACAGGGATCTGAAGCTTTCTTT. Amino acids: CASSFQQGSEAFF.

This clonotype showed up just a few times. The chain carries TRBV28 and TRBJ1-2, with D hard to call. The germline V gene encodes CDR1 MDHEN and CDR2 SYDVKM. The length of the CDR3 is 15 residues. Between the trimmed V and J ends, which lost 5 bases and 5 bases, there was a span of 18 bases. The CDR3 DNA follows: TGTGCCAGCAGTCCCCATCGACACCTTTCTTATGGCTACACCTTC. Its translation is CASSPHRHLSYGYTF.

This clonotype was picked up many times. V gene TRBV15 combines with J gene TRBJ2-5; no reliable D call. The CDR3 is made up of 17 amino acids. Germline V gene data show CDR1 as LNHNV and CDR2 as YYDKDF (reference sequence). V was shortened by 0 bases and J by 2 bases, with 16 bases between the two germline ends. CDR3 DNA: TGTGCCACCAGCAGAGATATAAGGGTGAGCCTGCAAGAGACCCAGTACTTC. It yields the protein CATSRDIRVSLQETQYF.

The V and J genes are TRBV10-3 and TRBJ2-2, with 7 bases identical to TRBD1. Germline V lookup: CDR1 ENHRY, CDR2 SYGVKD. The J segment lost 3 bases and the V segment lost 3 bases, leaving 4 bases of the junction unmatched. This CDR3 contains 15 residues. In DNA, the CDR3 is TGTGCCATCAGTGACCGGGACAGCTACACCGGGGAGCTGTTTTTT. Translating it yields CAISDRDSYTGELFF.